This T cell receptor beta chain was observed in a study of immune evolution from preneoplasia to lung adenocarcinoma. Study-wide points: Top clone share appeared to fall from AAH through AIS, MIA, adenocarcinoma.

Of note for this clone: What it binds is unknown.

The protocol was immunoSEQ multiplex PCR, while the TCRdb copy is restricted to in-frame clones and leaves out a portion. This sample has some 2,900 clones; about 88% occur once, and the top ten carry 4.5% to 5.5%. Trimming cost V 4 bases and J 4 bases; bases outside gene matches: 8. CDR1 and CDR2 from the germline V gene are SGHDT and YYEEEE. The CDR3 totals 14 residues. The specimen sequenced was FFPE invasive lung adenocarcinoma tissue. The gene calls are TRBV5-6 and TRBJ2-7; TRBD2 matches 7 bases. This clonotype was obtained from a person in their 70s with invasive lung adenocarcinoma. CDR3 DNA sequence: TGTGCCAGCAGCCTGCGGACTAGGTCTTACGAGCAGTACTTC. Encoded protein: CASSLRTRSYEQYF.